This T cell receptor (beta chain) was recorded in a study of blood T cell repertoires in COVID-19. About the research overall: COVID-19 samples, acute and convalescent, were from the United States, Italy and Spain. Nucleic acid was either cDNA or gDNA, and it came from T cells, B-cell-depleted T cells, or PBMCs.

Authors' methods: Scientists estimated how many nucleated cells there were by amplifying reference gene primers. Clones were sequenced by immunoSEQ multiplex PCR, and TCRdb holds only the in-frame ones, with some missing. That table is the source of V, J and clone size, and D and trimming were worked out from the DNA. The sample has about 110,000 clones, 70% to 90% seen once. V lost 3 bases and J 0 bases, leaving 11 bases between the germline ends. This CDR3 is built from 15 residues. Germline V gives CDR1 LGHDT, CDR2 YNNKEL (reference sequence). The sequence derives from a human donor in a cohort sampled during active COVID-19. The chain combines TRBV3-1 (or the pseudogene TRBV3-2) with TRBJ1-1, with no clear D. The sample consisted of peripheral blood. In DNA, the CDR3 is TGTGCCAGCAGCCATGAAGGAGCCGTGAACACTGAAGCTTTCTTT. Protein: CASSHEGAVNTEAFF.